Each of the 31 T cell receptor beta chains below was sequenced from the same sample in a study of technical replicates of blood from several donors. TCRdb's copy holds only in-frame clones and misses some; the assay was immunoSEQ multiplex PCR. The sample lists 87,000 or so clones; about 90% were seen once. Material for sequencing was T cells isolated from PBMCs. The receptors come from a human donor in good health.

The chain has TRBV28 and TRBJ2-1; 9 positions agree with TRBD2. This CDR3 has 15 amino acids. Trimming removed 7 bases from V and 0 bases from J; junction bases left unmatched: 4. Germline V lookup: CDR1 MDHEN, CDR2 SYDVKM. The CDR3 loop is CASIGSGSSYNEQFF. DNA for the CDR3: TGTGCCAGCATCGGTAGCGGGAGCTCCTACAATGAGCAGTTCTTC.

The chain combines TRBV4-1 with TRBJ1-2; 8 positions match TRBD1. V shed 10 bases, J shed 5 bases, and the junction held 6 bases outside the gene matches. This CDR3 has 12 amino acids. The V gene's germline CDR1 is MGHRA and CDR2 YSYEKL. The CDR3 loop reads CATRGRSYGYTF. In nucleotides, the CDR3 is TGCGCCACCAGGGGGCGAAGTTATGGCTACACCTTC.

This chain connects TRBV19 to TRBJ1-5, with D unresolved. The CDR3 covers 12 residues. CDR1 and CDR2 (germline): LNHDA, SQIVND (reference sequence). Trimming stripped 9 bases from V and 4 bases from J, with 10 bases between. The CDR3 DNA reads as TGTGCCAGCACCGGCAGGAATCAGCCCCAGCATTTT. This sequence encodes CASTGRNQPQHF. Complete variable domain (other parts from reference TRBV19 and TRBJ1-5): DGGITQSPKYLFRKEGQNVTLSCEQNLNHDAMYWYRQDPGQGLRLIYYSQIVNDFQKGDIAEGYSVSREKKESFPLTVTSAQKNPTAFYLCASTGRNQPQHFGDGTRLSIL.

The chain couples TRBV30 to TRBJ2-2; 12 positions match TRBD2. CDR3 length: 19 residues. With 3 bases clipped from V and 2 bases from J, the junction kept 13 bases outside the gene matches. Germline V gives CDR1 GTSNPN, CDR2 SVGIG (reference sequence). CDR3 amino acids: CAWRGRITSGGLNTGELFF. CDR3 DNA sequence: TGTGCCTGGAGGGGGCGAATTACTAGCGGGGGGCTAAACACCGGGGAGCTGTTTTTT.

The chain employs TRBV29-1 and TRBJ2-5, with 8 bases lining up with TRBD1. V lost 6 bases and J lost 3; bases outside the gene matches: 6. This CDR3 is 13 amino acids long. CDR1 and CDR2 (germline): SQVTM, ANQGSEA. CDR3 protein: CSVRQGKEETQYF. CDR3 in DNA: TGCAGCGTCCGACAGGGGAAAGAAGAGACCCAGTACTTC.

The J gene is TRBJ2-7, the V gene TRBV5-1, with D possibly matching TRBD2 (7 bases). CDR1 and CDR2 from the germline V gene are SGHRS and YFSETQ. The CDR3 extends over 16 amino acids. V gave up 0 bases and J gave up 5 bases, with 18 bases separating them. CDR3 in amino acids: CASSLGGPGGINEQYF. In DNA form, the CDR3 reads TGCGCCAGCAGCTTGGGGGGTCCGGGGGGCATCAACGAGCAGTACTTC.

In this sample, this clone turned up once. The chain combines TRBV18 with TRBJ2-3; no clear D. The V end was cut by 0 bases, the J end by 4 bases, with 20 bases between. This CDR3 is 18 amino acids long. Germline V gives CDR1 KGHSH, CDR2 LQKENI. The CDR3 spells CASSPPFGVPSSADTQYF. The DNA for the CDR3 is TGTGCCAGCTCACCACCTTTCGGAGTCCCGTCCAGCGCAGATACGCAGTATTTT.

The gene calls are TRBV23-1 and TRBJ2-7, with TRBD1 identical over 10 bases. TRBV23-1 is known as an ORF, though its function is uncertain. V trimming: 4 bases; J trimming: 4 bases; junction bases outside the gene matches: 10. This CDR3 has 16 amino acids. The CDR3 coding sequence is TGCGCCAGCAGTCGGGGGACAGGGGAGAGGAAGTACGAGCAGTACTTC. Encoded protein: CASSRGTGERKYEQYF.

The chain has TRBV14 and TRBJ2-2, with 8 positions matching TRBD2. CDR1 is SGHDN and CDR2 is FVKESK in the germline V gene. V was clipped by 1 base and J by 0 bases; unmatched bases: 19. This CDR3 has 22 amino acids. CDR3 amino acids: CASSQVLRLGTRRTANTGELFF. CDR3 nucleotide sequence: TGTGCCAGCAGCCAAGTATTAAGATTGGGGACTAGAAGAACCGCGAACACCGGGGAGCTGTTTTTT. Based on the CDR3 plus reference TRBV14 and TRBJ2-2, the full variable domain is EAGVTQFPSHSVIEKGQTVTLRCDPISGHDNLYWYRRVMGKEIKFLLHFVKESKQDESGMPNNRFLAERTGGTYSTLKVQPAELEDSGVYFCASSQVLRLGTRRTANTGELFFGEGSRLTVL.

This chain links TRBV5-1 with TRBJ1-2, with 7 bases matching TRBD1. V lost 6 bases to trimming and J lost 2 bases; unmatched junction nucleotides: 7. CDR3 length: 14 amino acids. CDR1 is SGHRS, CDR2 YFSETQ, per germline. The CDR3 spells CASKMETGNYGYTF. The DNA of the CDR3 is TGCGCCAGCAAAATGGAGACAGGGAACTATGGCTACACCTTC.

The rearrangement links TRBV18 to TRBJ1-1, with 9 bases identical to TRBD1. Germline assignment: CDR1 KGHSH and CDR2 LQKENI. CDR3 size: 15 residues. V lost 3 bases, J lost 4 bases, and 6 bases stayed unmatched. CDR3 DNA: TGTGCCAGCTCACCCGGGACAGGGTCGCCCACTGAAGCTTTCTTT. This encodes CASSPGTGSPTEAFF.

This chain uses TRBV18 with TRBJ2-1, with TRBD1 identical over 9 bases. This CDR3 region has 20 residues. Trimming at V came to 2 bases and at J to 7 bases, leaving 21 bases not matched to a gene. From germline, CDR1 is KGHSH and CDR2 LQKENI. Written as DNA, the CDR3 is TGTGCCAGCTCACCAGCCCAGATCCCCAGCCGGGACAGGGAAATGAATGAGCAGTTCTTC. Its translation is CASSPAQIPSRDREMNEQFF.

This chain uses TRBV12-5 with TRBJ1-1; D is perhaps TRBD1 (6 bases). Trimming stripped 2 bases from V and 4 bases from J, with 23 bases between. CDR1 and CDR2 (germline): LGHNT, FRNRAP. The CDR3 contains 18 residues. The CDR3 sequence is CASGLPNGNRERGTEAFF. The CDR3 DNA reads TGTGCTAGTGGTTTGCCAAACGGGAACAGGGAAAGGGGCACTGAAGCTTTCTTT.

The chain recombines TRBV5-1 with TRBJ1-2, with D tentatively TRBD1 (5 bases). This CDR3 has 14 amino acids. V lost 4 bases and J 2 bases, leaving 12 bases between the germline ends. Per the germline V gene, CDR1 is SGHRS and CDR2 is YFSETQ. The CDR3 protein is CASSRVGGNYGYTF. CDR3 nucleotides: TGCGCCAGCAGCCGGGTCGGGGGAAACTATGGCTACACCTTC.

The chain couples TRBV21-1 to TRBJ1-5; the D call TRBD1 from the table was never checked on the DNA. TRBV21-1 is assigned pseudogene status. The CDR3 covers 18 residues. The CDR3 coding sequence is TGTGCCAGCAGCATCCAGGGGTTTTTGGACAAGTATTATCAGCCCCAGCATTTT. Translation gives CASSIQGFLDKYYQPQHF.

J is TRBJ2-5 and V is TRBV9; TRBD2 agrees at 11 bases. V lost 0 bases to trimming and J lost 5 bases; unmatched junction nucleotides: 3. From germline, CDR1 is SGDLS and CDR2 YYNGEE. The CDR3 spans 15 residues. The CDR3 bases are TGTGCCAGCAGCGTAGGTAGCGGGAGGGAGGAGACCCAGTACTTC. It is translated as CASSVGSGREETQYF.

This clone was picked up one time. The J gene is TRBJ2-3, the V gene TRBV29-1; the match to TRBD2 covers 8 bases. CDR3 length: 15 amino acids. After removal of 8 bases from V and 4 bases from J, the junction contained 14 bases not matched to a gene. In germline, CDR1 is SQVTM, CDR2 ANQGSEA. CDR3 nucleotide sequence: TGCAGCCCTAGGGGCCCACTAGCGGACGCAGATACGCAGTATTTT. It yields the protein CSPRGPLADADTQYF.

The rearrangement uses TRBV29-1 and TRBJ1-2; D possibly corresponds to TRBD1 (5 bases). This CDR3 is 13 amino acids long. V was shortened by 1 base and J by 6 bases, with 12 bases between the two germline ends. CDR1 SQVTM and CDR2 ANQGSEA come from the germline V gene. The CDR3 DNA reads as TGCAGCGTTGAAGTGGGGACTTCGGATGGCTACACCTTC. Its protein is CSVEVGTSDGYTF. Drawing the rest from reference TRBV29-1 and TRBJ1-2, the complete variable domain is SAVISQKPSRDICQRGTSLTIQCQVDSQVTMMFWYRQQPGQSLTLIATANQGSEATYESGFVIDKFPISRPNLTFSTLTVSNMSPEDSSIYLCSVEVGTSDGYTFGSGTRLTVV.

Turning to this clone: At one end the junction does not follow the germline gene, possibly because of a read error. This chain links TRBV28 with TRBJ1-1; D is unresolved. Germline V gene sequence: CDR1 MDHEN, CDR2 SYDVKM. This CDR3 is 16 amino acids long. The CDR3 here is CASSFRAWGVNTEAFF. CDR3 coding DNA: TGTGCCAGCAGTTTTAGGGCATGGGGAGTGAACACTGAAGCCTTCTTT.

The CDR3: CASSLLRAVTDTQYF. The CDR3 DNA reads as TGTGCCAGCAGCCTCCTGAGGGCCGTCACAGATACGCAGTATTTT. V and J are TRBV7-6 and TRBJ2-3; tentative D call: TRBD2 (5 bases). In germline, CDR1 is SGHVS, CDR2 FNYEAQ. This CDR3 is 15 amino acids long. The V end lost 5 bases, the J end lost 2 bases, and 14 bases lay between the germline ends.

V and J are TRBV5-1 and TRBJ1-2, with 10 positions matching TRBD1. The CDR3 has 15 amino acids. Germline V CDR1 and CDR2: SGHRS, YFSETQ. Trimming removed 0 bases from V and 2 bases from J; junction bases left unmatched: 1. The CDR3 protein is CASSLATGGNYGYTF. The CDR3 DNA reads TGCGCCAGCAGCTTGGCGACAGGGGGCAACTATGGCTACACCTTC.

The genes are TRBV7-8 and TRBJ1-6, with D possibly being TRBD1 (5 bases). The V gene's germline CDR1 is SGHVS and CDR2 FQNEAQ. This CDR3 is 15 amino acids long. Trimming shortened V by 1 base and J by 9 bases, and 13 bases separated the two germline ends. In nucleotides, the CDR3 is TGTGCCAGCAGCTTAGGGGGGGGAAGTTTTTCACCCCTCCACTTT. It specifies CASSLGGGSFSPLHF.

The chain is built from TRBV28 and TRBJ2-7, with 7 bases aligning to TRBD1. V dropped 1 base and J dropped 2; count of bases not matched to a gene: 8. CDR1 MDHEN and CDR2 SYDVKM come from the germline V gene. This CDR3 has 16 amino acids. The CDR3 protein is CASSLSYTGATYEQYF. DNA of the CDR3: TGTGCCAGCAGTTTATCCTACACAGGGGCGACCTACGAGCAGTACTTC.

V gene TRBV29-1 combines with J gene TRBJ2-1, with TRBD2 matching 7 bases. The germline CDR1 and CDR2 sequences are SQVTM and ANQGSEA. V was pared by 6 bases and J by 8 bases, with 13 bases of the junction left unmatched. The CDR3 runs to 14 residues. The CDR3 loop reads CSVRSGTALYEQFF. The CDR3 DNA follows: TGCAGCGTGAGGAGCGGGACCGCCCTATATGAGCAGTTCTTC.

The chain combines TRBV15 with TRBJ1-4; 10 positions agree with TRBD1. This CDR3 has 16 residues. V lost 5 bases and J lost 5; bases outside the gene matches: 8. CDR1 LNHNV and CDR2 YYDKDF come from the germline V gene (reference sequence). CDR3 bases: TGTGCCACCAGCCCGCGGGGACAGGGGCGGAATGAAAAACTGTTTTTT. This sequence encodes CATSPRGQGRNEKLFF.

The chain carries TRBV9 and TRBJ2-7; D not resolved. The germline V and J ends were trimmed by 4 bases and 3 bases, with 14 bases remaining between them. Per the germline V gene, CDR1 is SGDLS and CDR2 is YYNGEE. The CDR3 runs to 14 residues. The CDR3 region has the DNA TGTGCCAGCAGCCCGCGTCGCGGTTACTACGAGCAGTACTTC. Its protein is CASSPRRGYYEQYF.

This sequence joins TRBV5-1 and TRBJ1-2, with 9 bases identical to TRBD1. CDR1 is SGHRS, CDR2 YFSETQ, per germline. V shed 5 bases and J 0 bases; nucleotides not matched to a gene: 5. The CDR3 is made up of 15 amino acids. CDR3 in DNA: TGCGCCAGCAGTCAGGACAGGGGTGCTAACTATGGCTACACCTTC. This codes for CASSQDRGANYGYTF.

This chain joins TRBV6-1 and TRBJ1-2, with D possibly TRBD1 on 5 matching bases. The V gene lost 1 base and the J gene lost 6 bases, with 12 bases spanning the gap. The germline V gene encodes CDR1 MNHNS and CDR2 SASEGT. The CDR3 runs to 14 residues. CDR3 amino acids: CASSEDRTWDGYTF. The CDR3 DNA reads TGTGCCAGCAGTGAAGACAGGACCTGGGATGGCTACACCTTC.

This sequence joins TRBV11-2 and TRBJ2-1; 8 bases agree with TRBD2. The CDR3 has 13 amino acids. In germline, CDR1 is SGHAT, CDR2 FQNNGV. Trimming at V came to 5 bases and at J to 6 bases, leaving 3 bases not matched to a gene. The DNA of the CDR3 is TGTGCCAGCAGCATTCGGGGGGGCAATGAGCAGTTCTTC. Translating gives CASSIRGGNEQFF. The whole variable domain, remainder taken from reference TRBV11-2 and TRBJ2-1, is EAGVAQSPRYKIIEKRQSVAFWCNPISGHATLYWYQQILGQGPKLLIQFQNNGVVDDSQLPKDRFSAERLKGVDSTLKIQPAKLEDSAVYLCASSIRGGNEQFFGPGTRLTVL.

This clone was seen only once. The genes are TRBV6-1 and TRBJ2-1; 7 bases agree with TRBD1. Germline-derived CDR1 and CDR2 are MNHNS and SASEGT. Germline trimming cut 5 bases from V and 10 bases from J; bases unmatched to any gene: 8. The CDR3 length is 13 residues. The CDR3 DNA reads as TGTGCCAGCAGTCAACAACAGGGGCGGGAGCAGTTCTTC. Translation: CASSQQQGREQFF.

This clone was counted once. The chain carries TRBV12-5 and TRBJ2-2; 7 bases are shared with TRBD2. Germline V lookup: CDR1 LGHNT, CDR2 FRNRAP. CDR3 size: 16 residues. J gave up 0 bases and V 5 bases, and 6 bases lay outside the gene matches. The CDR3 DNA follows: TGTGCTAGTGGTCTTTATCGGGGGGCGAACACCGGGGAGCTGTTTTTT. Protein product: CASGLYRGANTGELFF.